Presented here are 3 T cell receptor beta chains from one specimen sequenced in a study of cytomegalovirus exposure and HLA in healthy donors. With 60 Vbeta and 13 Jbeta primers, the PCR was carried out. The method was immunoSEQ multiplex PCR; TCRdb's version includes in-frame clones alone and lacks a portion of them. The repertoire consists of some 130,000 clones, with around nine tenths occurring once and the leading ten covering 4.5% to 6.5%. Sequencing was carried out using PBMCs. The origin of the receptors is a woman aged 25-40 years in good health and CMV-seronegative.

The chain employs TRBV10-2 and TRBJ1-5, with 7 bases fitting TRBD1. The trim removed 7 bases at V and 5 bases at J, leaving 8 bases unmatched. CDR1 and CDR2 from the germline V gene are WSHSY and SAAADI. The CDR3 runs to 14 residues. As DNA, the CDR3 is TGCGCCAGCACCGCCCGACAGGGCTATCAGCCCCAGCATTTT. This sequence encodes CASTARQGYQPQHF.

This sequence joins TRBV18 and TRBJ1-5; 9 bases are a match to TRBD1. J lost 10 bases, V lost 6 bases, and 13 bases had no gene match. The CDR3 runs to 15 residues. CDR1 KGHSH and CDR2 LQKENI come from the germline V gene. CDR3 in amino acids: CASSSGQGAGLPQHF. DNA for the CDR3: TGTGCCAGCTCGTCGGGACAGGGTGCCGGCTTACCCCAGCATTTT.

This clone has more than one count but fewer than ten. This sequence joins TRBV6-6 and TRBJ1-2, with D maybe TRBD1 (6 bases). V lost 5 bases to trimming and J lost 3 bases, with 16 bases between them. CDR3 length: 15 amino acids. Germline-derived CDR1 and CDR2 are MNHNY and SVGAGI (reference sequence). CDR3 DNA: TGTGCCAGCAGTCCCCGGGGGGGGGCGGACTATGGCTACACCTTC. It yields the protein CASSPRGGADYGYTF.